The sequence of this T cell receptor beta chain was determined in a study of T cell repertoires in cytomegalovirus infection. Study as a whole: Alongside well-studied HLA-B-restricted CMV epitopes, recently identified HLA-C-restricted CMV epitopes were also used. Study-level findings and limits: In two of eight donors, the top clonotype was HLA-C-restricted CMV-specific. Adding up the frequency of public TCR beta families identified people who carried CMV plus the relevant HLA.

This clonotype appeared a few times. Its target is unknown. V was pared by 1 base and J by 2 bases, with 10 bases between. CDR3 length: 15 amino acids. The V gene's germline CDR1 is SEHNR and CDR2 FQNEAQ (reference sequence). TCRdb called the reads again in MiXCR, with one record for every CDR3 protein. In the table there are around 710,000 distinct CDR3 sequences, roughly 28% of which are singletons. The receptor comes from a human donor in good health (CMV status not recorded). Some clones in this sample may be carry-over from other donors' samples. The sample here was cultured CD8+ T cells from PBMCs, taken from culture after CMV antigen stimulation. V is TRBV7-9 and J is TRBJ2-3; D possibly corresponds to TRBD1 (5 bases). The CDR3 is CASSLGRAPTDTQYF. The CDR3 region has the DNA TGTGCCAGCAGCTTAGGCAGGGCCCCCACAGATACGCAGTATTTT.